The following is a TCR beta chain sequence with its context. TCRdb reprocessed the 5' RACE reads with MiXCR, giving one entry per CDR3 protein. The data contain 400,000 to 500,000 distinct CDR3 sequences, roughly 20% of them singletons. The sample comes from a study of T-cell memory formation after mild COVID-19. Germline V gene data show CDR1 as SGHTA and CDR2 as FQGNSA. This CDR3 comprises 13 residues. The V end lost 0 bases, the J end lost 4 bases, and 5 bases lay between the germline ends. V gene TRBV7-2 combines with J gene TRBJ2-3; D is uncertain. The receptor was isolated from an adult woman who had mild COVID-19 (a few samples of this study predate the infection). Cell type and time point are not known. The sequencing sample was made of PBMCs or a T cell subset sorted from them (not recorded which). Here the CDR3 DNA reads TGTGCCAGCAGCTTAGCCCTAGCAGATACGCAGTATTTT. The encoded protein is CASSLALADTQYF.